This entry lists 7 T cell receptor beta chains sequenced from one sample in a study of T cell repertoires in cytomegalovirus infection. TCRdb reprocessed the reads with MiXCR, giving one entry per CDR3 protein. Here the sample spans 300,000 or so distinct CDR3 sequences, about 23% being singletons. Sequenced: PBMCs. These receptors were taken from a human donor in good health (CMV status not recorded). Some clones in this sample may be carry-over from other donors' samples.

This clonotype was observed many times. This rearrangement joins TRBV11-2 to TRBJ2-7; weak D call: TRBD1 (6 bases). Germline V gives CDR1 SGHAT, CDR2 FQNNGV. The germline V and J ends were trimmed by 4 bases and 3 bases, with 16 bases remaining between them. The CDR3 spans 15 residues. The CDR3: CASSSRDKGSYEQYF. The CDR3 DNA follows: TGTGCCAGCAGCTCCCGGGACAAGGGCAGCTACGAGCAGTACTTC.

This clonotype was picked up a small number of times. The rearrangement joins TRBV12-3 or TRBV12-4 to TRBJ2-3; 12 positions agree with TRBD2. V was clipped by 6 bases and J by 3 bases; unmatched bases: 10. The CDR3 is made up of 17 amino acids. The CDR3 DNA reads TGTGCCAGCAGGCCCGGGACTAGCGGGCTCCCGACAGATACGCAGTATTTT. Protein: CASRPGTSGLPTDTQYF.

The sample holds a few counts of this clonotype. CDR3 nucleotide sequence: TGTGCCAGCAGCCAGATTGGGGTCGGAGGACACCAAGAGACCCAGTACTTC. Translated: CASSQIGVGGHQETQYF. The chain uses TRBV7-2 and TRBJ2-5, with a weak D call TRBD2 (5 bases). Germline V lookup: CDR1 SGHTA, CDR2 FQGNSA. This CDR3 comprises 17 residues. Trimming removed 5 bases from V and 0 bases from J, with 19 bases in between.

This clonotype was recorded at least ten times. The rearrangement uses TRBV7-2 and TRBJ2-1; TRBD2 aligns across 7 bases. CDR3 length: 16 amino acids. V trimming: 7 bases; J trimming: 3 bases; junction bases outside the gene matches: 12. Germline V gene data show CDR1 as SGHTA and CDR2 as FQGNSA. Here the CDR3 reads CASTPLWGGVYNEQFF. As DNA, the CDR3 is TGTGCCAGCACCCCTCTGTGGGGGGGAGTCTACAATGAGCAGTTCTTC.

This clonotype has at least ten counts. The J gene is TRBJ1-4, the V gene TRBV7-2; D unresolved. Germline CDR1 reads SGHTA; CDR2 reads FQGNSA. Trimming took off 6 bases at V and 2 bases at J, with 10 bases between the two ends. This CDR3 region has 14 residues. The CDR3 region is CASSWTVTNEKLFF. The CDR3 nucleotides read TGTGCCAGCAGTTGGACGGTTACTAATGAAAAACTGTTTTTT.

The chain combines TRBV9 with TRBJ1-1; 7 bases fit TRBD1. The V gene end was trimmed by 3 bases and the J gene end by 2 bases; junction bases not matched to a gene: 13. This CDR3 is built from 17 residues. Germline V gene data show CDR1 as SGDLS and CDR2 as YYNGEE. CDR3 sequence (DNA): TGTGCCAGCAGCGCGATAAAACACAGGGGTCCTAACACTGAAGCTTTCTTT. This translates into CASSAIKHRGPNTEAFF.

The J gene is TRBJ2-3, the V gene TRBV19, with D perhaps TRBD1 or TRBD2 (5 bases each). Per germline, CDR1 LNHDA and CDR2 SQIVND (reference sequence). The CDR3 is 16 residues long. V shed 0 bases and J shed 2 bases, with 12 bases lying between them. In DNA, the CDR3 is TGTGCCAGTAGTATAGAGTGGGGACCGACCACAGATACGCAGTATTTT. Translating gives CASSIEWGPTTDTQYF.